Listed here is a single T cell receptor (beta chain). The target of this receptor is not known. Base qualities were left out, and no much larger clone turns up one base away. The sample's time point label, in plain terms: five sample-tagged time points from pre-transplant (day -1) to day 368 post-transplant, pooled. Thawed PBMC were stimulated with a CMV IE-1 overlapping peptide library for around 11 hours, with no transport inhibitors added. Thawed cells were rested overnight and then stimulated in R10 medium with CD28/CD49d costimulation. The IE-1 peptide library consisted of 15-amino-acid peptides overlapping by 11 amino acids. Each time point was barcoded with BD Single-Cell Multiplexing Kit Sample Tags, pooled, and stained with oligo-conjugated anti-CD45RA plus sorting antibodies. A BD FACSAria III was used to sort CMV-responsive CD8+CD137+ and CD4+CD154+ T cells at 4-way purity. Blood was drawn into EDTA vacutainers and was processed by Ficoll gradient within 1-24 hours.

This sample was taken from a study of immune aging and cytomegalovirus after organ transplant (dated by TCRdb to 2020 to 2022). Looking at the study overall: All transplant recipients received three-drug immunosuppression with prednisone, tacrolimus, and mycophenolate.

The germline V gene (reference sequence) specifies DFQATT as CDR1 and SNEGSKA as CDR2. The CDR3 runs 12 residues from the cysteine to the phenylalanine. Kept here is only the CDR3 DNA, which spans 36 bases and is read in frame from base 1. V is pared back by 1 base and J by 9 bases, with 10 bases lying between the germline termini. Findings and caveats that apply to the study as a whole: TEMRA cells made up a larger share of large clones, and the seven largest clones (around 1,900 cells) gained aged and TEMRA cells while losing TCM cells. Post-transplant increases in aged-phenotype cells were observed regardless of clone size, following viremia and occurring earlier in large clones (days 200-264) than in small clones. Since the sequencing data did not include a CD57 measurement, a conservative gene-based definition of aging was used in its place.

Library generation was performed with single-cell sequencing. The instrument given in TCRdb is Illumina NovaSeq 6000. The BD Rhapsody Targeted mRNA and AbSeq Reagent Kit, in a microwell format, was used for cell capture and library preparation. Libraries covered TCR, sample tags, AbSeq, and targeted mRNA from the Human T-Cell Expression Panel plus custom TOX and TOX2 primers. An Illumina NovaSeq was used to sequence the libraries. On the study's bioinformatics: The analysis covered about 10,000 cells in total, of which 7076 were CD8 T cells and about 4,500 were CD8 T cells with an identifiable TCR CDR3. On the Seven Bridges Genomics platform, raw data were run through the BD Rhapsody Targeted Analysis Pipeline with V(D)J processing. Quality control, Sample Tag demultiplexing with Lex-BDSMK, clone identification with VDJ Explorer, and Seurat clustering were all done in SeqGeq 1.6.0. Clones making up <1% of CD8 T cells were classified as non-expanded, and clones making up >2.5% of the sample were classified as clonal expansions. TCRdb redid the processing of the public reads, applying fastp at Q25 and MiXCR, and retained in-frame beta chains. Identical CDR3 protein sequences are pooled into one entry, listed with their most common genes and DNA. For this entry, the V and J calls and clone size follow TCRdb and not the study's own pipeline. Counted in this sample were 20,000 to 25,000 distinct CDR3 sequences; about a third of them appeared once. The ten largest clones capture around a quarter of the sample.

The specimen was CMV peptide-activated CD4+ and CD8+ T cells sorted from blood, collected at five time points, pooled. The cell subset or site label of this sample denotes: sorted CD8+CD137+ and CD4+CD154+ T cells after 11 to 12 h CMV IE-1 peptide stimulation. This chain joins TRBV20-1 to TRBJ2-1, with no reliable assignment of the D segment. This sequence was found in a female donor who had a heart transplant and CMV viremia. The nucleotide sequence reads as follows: TGCAGTGCTAGAGGCCCCATGAGTGAGCAGTTCTTC. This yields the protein CSARGPMSEQFF.